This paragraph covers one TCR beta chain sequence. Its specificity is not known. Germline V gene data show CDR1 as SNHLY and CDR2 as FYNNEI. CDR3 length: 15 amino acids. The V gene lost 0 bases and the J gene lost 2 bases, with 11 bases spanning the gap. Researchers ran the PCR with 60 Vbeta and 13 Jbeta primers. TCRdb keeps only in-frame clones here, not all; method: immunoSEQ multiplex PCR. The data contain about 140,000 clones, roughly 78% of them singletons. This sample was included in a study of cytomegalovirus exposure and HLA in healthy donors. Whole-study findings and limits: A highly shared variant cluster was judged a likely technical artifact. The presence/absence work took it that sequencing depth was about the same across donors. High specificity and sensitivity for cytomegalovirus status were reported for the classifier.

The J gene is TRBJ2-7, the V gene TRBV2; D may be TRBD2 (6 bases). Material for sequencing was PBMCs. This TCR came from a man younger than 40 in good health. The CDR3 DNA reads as TGTGCCAGCAGTGAAGCGCTTAGACTAGCCTACGAGCAGTACTTC. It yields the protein CASSEALRLAYEQYF.